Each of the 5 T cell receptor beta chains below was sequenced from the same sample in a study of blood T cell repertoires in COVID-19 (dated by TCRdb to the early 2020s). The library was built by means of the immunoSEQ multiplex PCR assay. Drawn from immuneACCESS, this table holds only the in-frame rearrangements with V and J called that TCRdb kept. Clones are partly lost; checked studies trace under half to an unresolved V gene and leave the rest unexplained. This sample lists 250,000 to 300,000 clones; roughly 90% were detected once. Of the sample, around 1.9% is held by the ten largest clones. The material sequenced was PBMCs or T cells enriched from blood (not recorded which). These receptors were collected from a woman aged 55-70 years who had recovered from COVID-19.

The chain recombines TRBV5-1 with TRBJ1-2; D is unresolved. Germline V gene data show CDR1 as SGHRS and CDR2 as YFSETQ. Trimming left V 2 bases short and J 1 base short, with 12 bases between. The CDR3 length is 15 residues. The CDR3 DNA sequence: TGCGCCAGCAGCTTTCAGGCTACAGATAACTATGGCTACACCTTC. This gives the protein CASSFQATDNYGYTF.

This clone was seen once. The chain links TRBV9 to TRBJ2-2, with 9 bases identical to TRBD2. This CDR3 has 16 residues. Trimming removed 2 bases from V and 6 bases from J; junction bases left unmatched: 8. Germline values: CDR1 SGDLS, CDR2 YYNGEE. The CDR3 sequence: CASSVLSGTSSGELFF. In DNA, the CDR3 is TGTGCCAGCAGCGTCCTCTCCGGGACTAGCTCCGGGGAGCTGTTTTTT.

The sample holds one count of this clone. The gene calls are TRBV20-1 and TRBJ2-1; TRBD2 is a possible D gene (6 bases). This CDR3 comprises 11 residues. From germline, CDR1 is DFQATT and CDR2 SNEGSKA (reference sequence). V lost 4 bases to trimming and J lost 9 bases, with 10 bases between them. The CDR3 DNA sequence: TGCAGTGCTACTAGGGAGGTTGAGCAGTTCTTC. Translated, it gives CSATREVEQFF.

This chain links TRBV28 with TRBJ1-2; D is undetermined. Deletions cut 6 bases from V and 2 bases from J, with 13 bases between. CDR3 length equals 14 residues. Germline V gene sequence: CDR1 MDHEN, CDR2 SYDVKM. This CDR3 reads CASSLSTGNYGYTF. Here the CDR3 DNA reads TGTGCCAGCAGCTTGTCGACCGGGAACTATGGCTACACCTTC.

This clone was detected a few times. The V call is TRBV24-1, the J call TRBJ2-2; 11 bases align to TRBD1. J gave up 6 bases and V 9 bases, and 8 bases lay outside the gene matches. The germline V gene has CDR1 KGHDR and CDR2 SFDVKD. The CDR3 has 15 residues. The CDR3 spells CATEDRGRWAGELFF. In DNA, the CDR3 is TGTGCCACCGAGGACAGGGGGCGGTGGGCCGGGGAGCTGTTTTTT.